Presented here are 30 T cell receptor beta chains from one specimen sequenced in a study of blood T cells in healthy people across ages. Then a second PCR, running roughly 6 to 12 cycles, was carried out with a sample-barcoded 5' primer and a J-beta primer mix. TCRdb called the 5' RACE reads again in MiXCR, with one record for every CDR3 protein. The sample contains some 1.6 million distinct CDR3 sequences, about 32% of which appear only once. Sequences were obtained from blood. All receptors come from a woman aged 30 to 39 in good health.

This chain uses TRBV7-9 with TRBJ1-2; D is uncertain. Germline V gene lookup returns CDR1 SEHNR and CDR2 FQNEAQ (reference sequence). The CDR3 is 13 amino acids. V lost 8 bases and J 0 bases, leaving 10 bases between the germline ends. The CDR3 sequence is CASQPETNYGYTF. CDR3 in DNA: TGTGCCAGCCAACCGGAGACTAACTATGGCTACACCTTC.

This clonotype was detected only a few times. J is TRBJ2-7 and V is TRBV6-5, with 7 nucleotides matching TRBD2. Trimming removed 0 bases from V and 7 bases from J; junction bases left unmatched: 3. The CDR3 contains 13 residues. Germline CDR1 MNHEY, CDR2 SVGAGI. The CDR3 reads CASSYSAGREQYF. The CDR3 nucleotides are TGTGCCAGCAGTTACTCAGCGGGGAGGGAGCAGTACTTC.

The chain couples TRBV6-1 to TRBJ2-1; 10 bases agree with TRBD2. This CDR3 spans 15 amino acids. The V segment lost 6 bases and the J segment 8 bases; nucleotides outside the gene matches: 10. From germline, CDR1 is MNHNS and CDR2 SASEGT. The CDR3 here is CASREASGSDYEQFF. DNA of the CDR3: TGTGCCAGCAGAGAGGCTAGCGGGAGTGACTATGAGCAGTTCTTC.

Only a few counts were recorded for this clonotype. The J gene is TRBJ2-5, the V gene TRBV12-3 or TRBV12-4; TRBD2 aligns across 8 bases. This CDR3 spans 13 amino acids. J was trimmed by 6 bases and V by 7 bases; bases with no gene match: 7. CDR3: CASIRAGEKTQYF. CDR3 in DNA: TGTGCCAGCATCCGAGCGGGGGAAAAGACCCAGTACTTC.

This clonotype was counted only a few times. V and J are TRBV29-1 and TRBJ2-5, with 10 bases matching TRBD1. The CDR3 contains 16 residues. J gave up 4 bases and V 1 base, and 9 bases lay outside the gene matches. Germline-derived CDR1 and CDR2 are SQVTM and ANQGSEA. In nucleotides, the CDR3 is TGCAGCGTTGAAGGGAGACAGGGGGCAGTGGGAGAGACCCAGTACTTC. Translation: CSVEGRQGAVGETQYF. Complete variable domain (other parts from reference TRBV29-1 and TRBJ2-5): SAVISQKPSRDICQRGTSLTIQCQVDSQVTMMFWYRQQPGQSLTLIATANQGSEATYESGFVIDKFPISRPNLTFSTLTVSNMSPEDSSIYLCSVEGRQGAVGETQYFGPGTRLLVL.

This sequence joins TRBV7-9 and TRBJ2-4; D unresolved. The J call may not be correct, given that the DNA end is closer to TRBJ2-7. This CDR3 spans 14 amino acids. The germline gives CDR1 SEHNR, CDR2 FQNEAQ (reference sequence). The CDR3 region is CASSLMAVTYEQYF. In DNA, the CDR3 is TGTGCCAGCAGCTTAATGGCGGTTACCTACGAGCAGTACTTC.

This sequence joins TRBV6-6 and TRBJ1-1; 9 nucleotides align to TRBD1. The ends lost 4 bases at V and 3 bases at J; junction bases unmatched: 9. Germline V gene sequence: CDR1 MNHNY, CDR2 SVGAGI (reference sequence). This CDR3 spans 16 amino acids. This CDR3 reads CASSWDRAIKHTEAFF. The CDR3, as DNA: TGTGCCAGCAGTTGGGACAGGGCGATAAAACACACTGAAGCTTTCTTT.

This rearrangement joins TRBV15 to TRBJ1-2; D ambiguous. The CDR3 spans 15 residues. V was cut by 4 bases and J by 2 bases, with 14 bases left in between. Germline V CDR1 and CDR2: LNHNV, YYDKDF (reference sequence). Here the CDR3 reads CATSIQSRVNYGYTF. The DNA of the CDR3 is TGTGCCACCAGCATTCAGTCGAGGGTGAACTATGGCTACACCTTC.

This clonotype was counted only a few times. V usage is TRBV20-1 and J usage is TRBJ2-1; 7 bases fit TRBD1. J lost 4 bases, V lost 1 base, and 10 bases had no gene match. The CDR3 runs 16 residues. Germline V CDR1 and CDR2: DFQATT, SNEGSKA (reference sequence). The DNA for the CDR3 is TGCAGTGCTAGAGGCGTACAGGGGTGGGGTTACAATGAGCAGTTCTTC. Amino acid sequence: CSARGVQGWGYNEQFF.

This clonotype was seen more than once but under ten times. The V call is TRBV9, the J call TRBJ2-1; D possibly corresponds to TRBD2 (5 bases). Germline CDR1 is SGDLS and CDR2 is YYNGEE. The CDR3 covers 15 residues. Trimming took 1 base from V and 4 from J, leaving 12 bases between them. Written as DNA, the CDR3 is TGTGCCAGCAGCGTATACGGGGTTATTTACAATGAGCAGTTCTTC. Translation: CASSVYGVIYNEQFF.

This clonotype was observed many times. CDR3 residues: CASSRDNGYEQYF. The DNA of the CDR3 is TGTGCCAGCAGCCGAGACAACGGCTACGAGCAGTACTTC. This chain links TRBV6-4 with TRBJ2-7, with no clear D. CDR1 and CDR2 from the germline V gene are MRHNA and SNTAGT. V was trimmed by 6 bases and J by 3 bases, leaving 12 bases between them. This CDR3 comprises 13 residues.

There are a few counts of this clonotype. The chain combines TRBV9 with TRBJ2-5; TRBD1 agrees at 9 bases. There are 16 residues in the CDR3. Germline CDR1 SGDLS, CDR2 YYNGEE. Germline trimming cut 4 bases from V and 4 bases from J; bases unmatched to any gene: 11. Here the CDR3 DNA reads TGTGCCAGCAGCTCCCCCCGGGACAGGGTTGTAGAGACCCAGTACTTC. Its protein product is CASSSPRDRVVETQYF. The full variable domain, its missing parts supplied by reference TRBV9 and TRBJ2-5, is DSGVTQTPKHLITATGQRVTLRCSPRSGDLSVYWYQQSLDQGLQFLIQYYNGEERAKGNILERFSAQQFPDLHSELNLSSLELGDSALYFCASSSPRDRVVETQYFGPGTRLLVL.

V is TRBV12-3 or TRBV12-4 and J is TRBJ1-4; D is uncertain. V shed 7 bases and J shed 4 bases, with 16 bases lying between them. The CDR3 length is 15 residues. CDR3 region: CASKKRWGGNEKLFF. CDR3 nucleotide sequence: TGTGCCAGCAAAAAGCGGTGGGGAGGTAATGAAAAACTGTTTTTT.

This chain uses TRBV6-1 with TRBJ1-5, with 12 bases aligning to TRBD1. The CDR3 totals 15 residues. With 5 bases clipped from V and 7 bases from J, the junction kept 6 bases outside the gene matches. Per the germline V gene, CDR1 is MNHNS and CDR2 is SASEGT. The CDR3 is CASSRPGQGAQPQHF. DNA of the CDR3: TGTGCCAGCAGTAGACCGGGACAGGGGGCCCAGCCCCAGCATTTT.

The chain has TRBV20-1 and TRBJ2-5; the D gene is possibly TRBD2 (5 bases). Germline V gene data show CDR1 as DFQATT and CDR2 as SNEGSKA (reference sequence). This CDR3 is built from 13 residues. CDR3 nucleotides: TGCAGCGCAAATGCGGGCATTCAAGAGACCCAGTACTTC. Its translation is CSANAGIQETQYF.

This clonotype was seen more than once but under ten times. The chain combines TRBV28 with TRBJ2-3, with a weak D call TRBD1 (5 bases). The CDR3 consists of 17 residues. CDR1 MDHEN and CDR2 SYDVKM come from the germline V gene. Trimming removed 5 bases at V and 0 bases at J, with 18 bases between. DNA of the CDR3: TGTGCCAGCAGTCCCCCTTTCCAGGGTCCTAGCACAGATACGCAGTATTTT. Amino acid sequence: CASSPPFQGPSTDTQYF.

This sequence joins TRBV20-1 and TRBJ2-2, with 7 bases matching TRBD2. Germline lookup yields CDR1 DFQATT and CDR2 SNEGSKA (reference sequence). There are 14 residues in the CDR3. V lost 3 bases, J lost 1 base, and 2 bases stayed unmatched. DNA for the CDR3: TGCAGTGCTAGGGGGGGGGGGAACACCGGGGAGCTGTTTTTT. Residues: CSARGGGNTGELFF.

This chain uses TRBV3-1 with TRBJ1-4, with D possibly being TRBD1 (5 bases). The CDR3 totals 16 residues. Germline CDR1 LGHDT, CDR2 YNNKEL (reference sequence). V was trimmed by 4 bases and J by 3 bases, leaving 15 bases between them. CDR3 DNA: TGTGCCAGCAGCCTAGCTAGGGGCCTACCTAATGAAAAACTGTTTTTT. It yields the protein CASSLARGLPNEKLFF.

This clonotype was seen at least ten times. This rearrangement joins TRBV7-2 to TRBJ2-7; D could derive from TRBD1 or TRBD2 (5 bases each). Germline assignment: CDR1 SGHTA and CDR2 FQGNSA. This CDR3 has 14 residues. V was cut by 1 base and J by 2 bases, with 9 bases left in between. The CDR3 DNA reads TGTGCCAGCAGCTTAGGGGTGGGACCCTACGAGCAGTACTTC. The encoded protein is CASSLGVGPYEQYF.

This clonotype has only a few counts. The chain links TRBV20-1 to TRBJ2-7; 9 positions match TRBD2. Germline trimming cut 2 bases from V and 6 bases from J; bases unmatched to any gene: 8. The germline V gene encodes CDR1 DFQATT and CDR2 SNEGSKA (reference sequence). The length of the CDR3 is 14 residues. The CDR3 region has the DNA TGCAGTGCTAGATCTCCGAGCGGGGGGCGCGAGCAGTACTTC. Translation gives CSARSPSGGREQYF.

The rearrangement uses TRBV12-3 or TRBV12-4 and TRBJ1-1; 7 bases fit TRBD1. Trimming took 5 bases from V and 4 from J; bases not matched to a gene: 13. This CDR3 region has 16 residues. The CDR3: CASSPTGKRAGTEAFF. For the CDR3, the DNA is TGTGCCAGCAGTCCGACAGGGAAGAGGGCGGGCACTGAAGCTTTCTTT.

The chain recombines TRBV27 with TRBJ1-1; TRBD1 matches at 9 bases. With V trimmed by 8 bases and J by 7 bases, 8 bases remained unmatched. The germline V gene encodes CDR1 MNHEY and CDR2 SMNVEV (reference sequence). This CDR3 region has 13 residues. The DNA of the CDR3 is TGTGCCAGCCAAGGCACAGGGGGCTTTGAAGCTTTCTTT. Its protein product is CASQGTGGFEAFF.

The chain is built from TRBV5-1 and TRBJ2-6, with 10 positions matching TRBD1. Trimming removed 3 bases from V and 4 bases from J; junction bases left unmatched: 13. Germline V gene lookup returns CDR1 SGHRS and CDR2 YFSETQ. The CDR3 extends over 19 amino acids. The DNA of the CDR3 is TGCGCCAGCAGCTACCAAAGGACAGGGGGTGGATCAGGGGCCAACGTCCTGACTTTC. This translates into CASSYQRTGGGSGANVLTF. Full variable domain (rest looked up from reference TRBV5-1 and TRBJ2-6): KAGVTQTPRYLIKTRGQQVTLSCSPISGHRSVSWYQQTPGQGLQFLFEYFSETQRNKGNFPGRFSGRQFSNSRSEMNVSTLELGDSALYLCASSYQRTGGGSGANVLTFGAGSRLTVL.

This clonotype was counted ten times or more. The genes are TRBV18 and TRBJ2-4, with D possibly TRBD2 on 7 matching bases. The germline gives CDR1 KGHSH, CDR2 LQKENI. Trimming shortened V by 2 bases and J by 7 bases, and 12 bases separated the two germline ends. This CDR3 is built from 14 residues. The CDR3 is CASSPKGGANIQYF. CDR3 in DNA: TGTGCCAGCTCACCAAAGGGGGGGGCCAACATTCAGTACTTC.

This clonotype was seen only a few times. V is TRBV29-1 and J is TRBJ2-3; weak D call: TRBD2 (5 bases). The CDR3 is made up of 13 amino acids. CDR1 SQVTM and CDR2 ANQGSEA come from the germline V gene. V was pared by 5 bases and J by 3 bases, with 12 bases between. DNA for the CDR3: TGCAGCGTTCGGGCTAGCTTTACAGATACGCAGTATTTT. This codes for CSVRASFTDTQYF.

The gene calls are TRBV20-1 and TRBJ1-1, with D possibly being TRBD1 (6 bases). This CDR3 is 16 amino acids long. The ends were cut back, 0 bases at V and 5 bases at J, with 19 bases in the middle. Germline V CDR1 and CDR2: DFQATT, SNEGSKA (reference sequence). This chain's CDR3 is CSARDLLRGKETEAFF. DNA for the CDR3: TGCAGTGCTAGAGACCTCTTGAGGGGGAAGGAGACTGAAGCTTTCTTT.

Only a few counts were recorded for this clonotype. J is TRBJ1-1 and V is TRBV12-3 or TRBV12-4; 8 bases align to TRBD1. Trimming cost V 5 bases and J 3 bases; bases outside gene matches: 14. CDR3 length: 17 residues. In nucleotides, the CDR3 is TGTGCCAGCAGTCCACCGTCGACAGGGGTCTGGTACACTGAAGCTTTCTTT. This translates into CASSPPSTGVWYTEAFF.

The genes are TRBV5-1 and TRBJ1-5; 7 bases are a match to TRBD1. The CDR3 extends over 18 amino acids. The V gene's germline CDR1 is SGHRS and CDR2 YFSETQ. V gave up 6 bases and J gave up 4 bases; unmatched junction bases: 19. CDR3 in amino acids: CASTEQGTRLQRNQPQHF. CDR3 bases: TGCGCCAGCACAGAACAGGGGACCCGACTCCAAAGAAATCAGCCCCAGCATTTT.

This clonotype was counted ten times or more. This sequence joins TRBV10-3 and TRBJ2-3; the match to TRBD2 covers 10 bases. In germline, CDR1 is ENHRY, CDR2 SYGVKD. This CDR3 is 14 amino acids long. V lost 7 bases and J lost 9; bases outside the gene matches: 10. The CDR3 DNA reads TGTGCCATCAAGCCCGGACTAGCGGAGTTAACGCAGTATTTT. Translating it yields CAIKPGLAELTQYF.

Concerning this clonotype: The junction does not match germline at one end; this may be a read error. This chain links TRBV11-2 with TRBJ1-5; 8 nucleotides match TRBD1. This CDR3 has 14 residues. CDR1 and CDR2 from the germline V gene are SGHAT and FQNNGV. CDR3 sequence reads: CAGSLGQGNQPQHF. CDR3 bases: TGTGCCGGCAGCTTGGGACAGGGCAATCAGCCCCAGCATTTT.